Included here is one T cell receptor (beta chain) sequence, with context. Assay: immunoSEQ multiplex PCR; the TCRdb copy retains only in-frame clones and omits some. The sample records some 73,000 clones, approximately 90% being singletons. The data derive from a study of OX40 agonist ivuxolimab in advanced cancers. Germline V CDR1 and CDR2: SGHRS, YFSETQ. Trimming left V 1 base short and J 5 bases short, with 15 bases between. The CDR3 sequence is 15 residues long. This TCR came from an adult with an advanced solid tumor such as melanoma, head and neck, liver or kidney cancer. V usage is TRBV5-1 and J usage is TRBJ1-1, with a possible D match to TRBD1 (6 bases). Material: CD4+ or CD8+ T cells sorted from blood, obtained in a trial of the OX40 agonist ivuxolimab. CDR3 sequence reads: CASSLWSPGDTEAFF. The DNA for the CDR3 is TGCGCCAGCAGCTTGTGGTCCCCAGGGGATACTGAAGCTTTCTTT.